This is a list of T cell receptor beta chains from one sample in a study of T-cell reconstitution after alpha-beta-depleted transplantation in children. TCRdb re-called the PCR reads with MiXCR, one entry per CDR3 protein. The sample lists about 340,000 distinct CDR3 sequences, roughly 15% occurring once. The specimen comprised PBMCs, sampled from the stem cell graft. The receptors originated from a human donor who donated a stem cell graft to a child with Fanconi anemia. The CDR3 runs from the conserved cysteine through the conserved F or W. A D gene is named only where the DNA matches it firmly. For some rows the clone size is stated as once, few or many, or as a class when expanded; others skip it.

DNA	CDR3	size	J	V	D	length
TGTGCCAGCAGTCCTCGACCCACCGGGGAGCTGTTTTTT	CASSPRPTGELFF	many	TRBJ2-2	TRBV12-3/TRBV12-4	NA	13
TGTGCCACCAGCTCCACCGGGGGGGCGCATACGCAGTATTTT	CATSSTGGAHTQYF	many	TRBJ2-3	TRBV15	TRBD2	14
TGTGCCATCAGGTCAGGGAAGGACACCGGGGAGCTGTTTTTT	CAIRSGKDTGELFF	many	TRBJ2-2	TRBV10-3	NA	14
TGTGCCAGCAGCCCTAGGGTCGCCAATGAGCAGTTCTTC	CASSPRVANEQFF	NA	TRBJ2-1	TRBV7-2	NA	13
TGCAGCGTTGAAGGCCCGCCAGGGGCCATGAACACTGAAGCTTTCTTT	CSVEGPPGAMNTEAFF	NA	TRBJ1-1	TRBV29-1	NA	16
TGCGCCAGCAGCCAAGATACGGGGACCCATGTACCCCTCCACTTT	CASSQDTGTHVPLHF	NA	TRBJ1-6	TRBV4-3	NA	15
TGCGCCAGCAGCTTGGGGGTCGCTGGGGCCAACGTCCTGACTTTC	CASSLGVAGANVLTF	many	TRBJ2-6	TRBV5-1	NA	15
TGCGCCAGCAGCTTGGCCGCAGGGGAGGTCCCCTACACCTTC	CASSLAAGEVPYTF	NA	TRBJ1-2	TRBV5-1	NA	14
TGTGCCAGCAGCTTAGCCCCCGCAACTAATGAAAAACTGTTTTTT	CASSLAPATNEKLFF	few	TRBJ1-4	TRBV7-2	NA	15
TGTGCCAGCAGCGAAAATTCCGGGACTGACGCCTACGAGCAGTACTTC	CASSENSGTDAYEQYF	NA	TRBJ2-7	TRBV7-9	NA	16
TGTGCCAGCAGCGCCCGGGACGGCTACGAGCAGTACTTC	CASSARDGYEQYF	few	TRBJ2-7	TRBV7-9	NA	13
TGTGCCAGCAGCCCTGACGATTATAGCAATCAGCCCCAGCATTTT	CASSPDDYSNQPQHF	few	TRBJ1-5	TRBV12-3/TRBV12-4	NA	15
TGTGCCAGCAGCAGTCGGTTGGGAAACACCATATATTTT	CASSSRLGNTIYF	NA	TRBJ1-3	TRBV27	NA	13
TGTGCCAGCAGCCAACCTGACAGGGTAGGAGGGAACTATGGCTACACCTTC	CASSQPDRVGGNYGYTF	few	TRBJ1-2	TRBV4-2	TRBD1	17
TGTGCCAGCAGTCTCTGGCCCTCGAACACCGGGGAGCTGTTTTTT	CASSLWPSNTGELFF	many	TRBJ2-2	TRBV12-3/TRBV12-4	NA	15
TGTGCCAGCTCACCAACTAGCGGGGGACCCTACAATGAGCAGTTCTTC	CASSPTSGGPYNEQFF	NA	TRBJ2-1	TRBV18	TRBD2	16
TGCAGTGTAGGCGGGGGGCGTAGGGTAAAACTGTTTTTT	CSVGGGRRVKLFF	few	TRBJ1-4	TRBV20-1	NA	13
TGTGCCAGCAGTTACGGGCGGCTGGCCTCCTATGGCTACACCTTC	CASSYGRLASYGYTF	once	TRBJ1-2	TRBV6-5	NA	15
TGTGCCAGCAGTTACTCCCGAGTGGGACAGGAGCAGTTCTTC	CASSYSRVGQEQFF	many	TRBJ2-1	TRBV6-5	TRBD1	14
TGTGCCAGCAGACCCGGGACAGTAGTTTCACCCCTCCACTTT	CASRPGTVVSPLHF	many	TRBJ1-6	TRBV12-3/TRBV12-4	TRBD1	14
TGTGCCAGCTCACCACTTACAAGTGGTGAAAAACTGTTTTTT	CASSPLTSGEKLFF	NA	TRBJ1-4	TRBV18	NA	14
TGTGCCAGCAGCTTAGTTGAGGGAAAAGGTTCACCCCTCCACTTT	CASSLVEGKGSPLHF	few	TRBJ1-6	TRBV7-9	NA	15
TGTGCCAGCACCGGACTAGCGGGGGTAAATGAGCAGTTCTTC	CASTGLAGVNEQFF	few	TRBJ2-1	TRBV28	TRBD2	14
TGTGCCAGCACCGATGTCCCGGGGAACGCCGGGGAGCTGTTTTTT	CASTDVPGNAGELFF	NA	TRBJ2-2	TRBV28	NA	15
TGTGCCAGCAGCCTCCTGACGGCGGGTGGCTACACCTTC	CASSLLTAGGYTF	NA	TRBJ1-2	TRBV7-9	NA	13
TGTGCCAGCAGCTTATTTCGCGGGACGGACAATGAGCAGTTCTTC	CASSLFRGTDNEQFF	NA	TRBJ2-1	TRBV7-8	NA	15
TGTGCCAGCAGCCCAGGGAGGGACAGGAACACAGATACGCAGTATTTT	CASSPGRDRNTDTQYF	many	TRBJ2-3	TRBV7-2	NA	16
TGTGCCAGCAGCTTAGAAGGGGGCCTCACCGGGGAGCTGTTTTTT	CASSLEGGLTGELFF	many	TRBJ2-2	TRBV7-2	TRBD1	15
TGCGCCAGCACCCTGATTGGGGGACCCTCCTACAATGAGCAGTTCTTC	CASTLIGGPSYNEQFF	NA	TRBJ2-1	TRBV5-1	NA	16
TGCGCCAGCCGGACAACGAACACCGGGGAGCTGTTTTTT	CASRTTNTGELFF	many	TRBJ2-2	TRBV5-1	NA	13
TGTGCCAGCAGCTCATCGATCGGGTCAGCCTACAATGAGCAGTTCTTC	CASSSSIGSAYNEQFF	many	TRBJ2-1	TRBV5-6	NA	16
TGTGCCAGTACGATAGGGACAGCGATTGACAATGAGCAGTTCTTC	CASTIGTAIDNEQFF	NA	TRBJ2-1	TRBV19	TRBD1	15
TGTGCCAGCAGTTCATGGGGGACAGGGACAGATTCACCCCTCCACTTT	CASSSWGTGTDSPLHF	many	TRBJ1-6	TRBV6-6	TRBD1	16
TGTGCCAGCAGCTTATTTGGGGATGGCTACACCTTC	CASSLFGDGYTF	NA	TRBJ1-2	TRBV11-2	NA	12
TGTGCCAGCAGTTACACAGCTTCGGGCACTGAAGCTTTCTTT	CASSYTASGTEAFF	NA	TRBJ1-1	TRBV6-5	NA	14
TGCAGTGCTAGGGCCCCCGGTGAGCAGTTCTTC	CSARAPGEQFF	many	TRBJ2-1	TRBV20-1	NA	11
TGTGCCATCAGTCCCGGGACTAGCGGGGGGTCAGATACGCAGTATTTT	CAISPGTSGGSDTQYF	NA	TRBJ2-3	TRBV10-3	TRBD2	16
TGTGCCAGCAGCTCGATCCCTGGACAGATAAATCAGCCCCAGCATTTT	CASSSIPGQINQPQHF	many	TRBJ1-5	TRBV7-2	NA	16
TGTGCCTGGAGGGGAGGGGGTTATGAGCAGTTCTTC	CAWRGGGYEQFF	few	TRBJ2-1	TRBV30	NA	12
TGCGCCAGCAGCTTGAGGGACAGCGTGGGCGAGCAGTACTTC	CASSLRDSVGEQYF	few	TRBJ2-7	TRBV5-1	TRBD1	14
TGCGCCAGCAGCCAAGCTTTCGGTGGCCCCTATGGCTACACCTTC	CASSQAFGGPYGYTF	NA	TRBJ1-2	TRBV4-3	NA	15